The 27 T cell receptor beta chains below all came from one sample that was sequenced in a study of T-cell memory formation after mild COVID-19. TCRdb used MiXCR to reprocess the 5' RACE reads, holding one entry per CDR3 protein. The table lists 100,000 or so distinct CDR3 sequences, approximately 10% of them singletons. The sample was PBMCs or a T cell subset sorted from them (not recorded which). The source of these receptors is a man younger than 30 who had mild COVID-19 (a few samples of this study predate the infection). Cell type and time point are not known.

This clonotype occurred many times. The V call is TRBV29-1, the J call TRBJ1-1; tentative D call: TRBD1 (6 bases). From germline, CDR1 is SQVTM and CDR2 ANQGSEA. Trimming left V 5 bases short and J 11 bases short, with 15 bases between. CDR3 length equals 11 residues. The CDR3 protein is CSVWRTVDAFF. The CDR3 bases are TGCAGCGTTTGGAGGACAGTAGACGCTTTCTTT.

There are a few counts of this clonotype. The chain links TRBV10-3 to TRBJ2-1; D might be TRBD2 (7 bases). This CDR3 is 16 amino acids long. Germline CDR1 ENHRY, CDR2 SYGVKD. The V and J ends lost 3 bases and 8 bases respectively, with 20 bases between them. The CDR3 DNA sequence: TGTGCCATCAGTGACTTTCAGGGAGGGGGAGGAGATGAGCAGTTCTTC. Its translation: CAISDFQGGGGDEQFF.

The CDR3 DNA sequence: TGTGCCAGCAGTTATAAAGAGGGTGGAAACACCATATATTTT. Its protein is CASSYKEGGNTIYF. The V and J genes are TRBV6-5 and TRBJ1-3, with no clear D. The CDR3 covers 14 residues. Germline V gene lookup returns CDR1 MNHEY and CDR2 SVGAGI. V lost 3 bases and J lost 3, with 9 bases in between.

This clonotype was seen only a few times. The chain is built from TRBV7-3 and TRBJ2-3; 11 bases map to TRBD2. The CDR3 has 15 residues. With 4 bases clipped from V and 5 bases from J, the junction kept 5 bases outside the gene matches. Germline V lookup: CDR1 SGHTA, CDR2 FQGTGA. CDR3 sequence: CASSSVAGGLDTQYF. DNA of the CDR3: TGTGCCAGCAGCTCCGTAGCGGGGGGGCTAGATACGCAGTATTTT. Full variable domain (outside the CDR3, taken from reference TRBV7-3 and TRBJ2-3): GAGVSQTPSNKVTEKGKYVELRCDPISGHTALYWYRQSLGQGPEFLIYFQGTGAADDSGLPNDRFFAVRPEGSVSTLKIQRTERGDSAVYLCASSSVAGGLDTQYFGPGTRLTVL.

The chain joins TRBV4-1 to TRBJ1-5; D is uncertain. The V end was cut by 1 base, the J end by 8 bases, with 15 bases between. The germline CDR1 and CDR2 sequences are MGHRA and YSYEKL. The CDR3 is made up of 15 amino acids. In DNA, the CDR3 is TGCGCCAGCAGCCAAGTAATCTTGTCGGGCGAGCCCCAGCATTTT. It yields the protein CASSQVILSGEPQHF.

As concerns this clonotype: One end of the junction is discordant with germline, which a read error may explain. The chain is built from TRBV4-1 and TRBJ2-3; no definite D call. This CDR3 comprises 12 residues. Per the germline V gene, CDR1 is MGHRA and CDR2 is YSYEKL. In DNA, the CDR3 is TGCGCCAGCAGCCAAGAATATGGGGTTTTAGTTTTT. Its translation is CASSQEYGVLVF.

The chain has TRBV2 and TRBJ2-1; a possible D gene is TRBD1 (6 bases). CDR3 length: 12 amino acids. The germline gives CDR1 SNHLY, CDR2 FYNNEI. With 4 bases removed from V and 6 bases from J, the gap between germline ends came to 7 bases. CDR3 protein: CASSVGGNEQFF. Here the CDR3 DNA reads TGTGCCAGCAGTGTAGGGGGCAATGAGCAGTTCTTC.

At least ten counts were recorded for this clonotype. Here the CDR3 reads CSVAGTGKNTEAFF. DNA of the CDR3: TGCAGCGTGGCTGGGACAGGGAAGAACACTGAAGCTTTCTTT. The V gene is TRBV29-1, the J gene TRBJ1-1, with TRBD1 matching over 9 bases. The length of the CDR3 is 14 residues. The junction had 6 bases not matched to a gene; V was cut back by 6 bases and J by 1 base. Germline CDR1 and CDR2: SQVTM and ANQGSEA.

The rearrangement links TRBV7-6 to TRBJ2-1; D is uncertain. The germline CDR1 and CDR2 sequences are SGHVS and FNYEAQ. The germline V and J ends were trimmed by 2 bases and 2 bases, with 10 bases remaining between them. This CDR3 has 15 amino acids. CDR3 protein: CASSLYPDTYNEQFF. The CDR3 nucleotides are TGTGCCAGCAGCTTATATCCAGATACCTACAATGAGCAGTTCTTC. Using reference TRBV7-6 and TRBJ2-1 for the parts outside the CDR3, the full variable domain is GAGVSQSPRYKVTKRGQDVALRCDPISGHVSLYWYRQALGQGPEFLTYFNYEAQQDKSGLPNDRFSAERPEGSISTLTIQRTEQRDSAMYRCASSLYPDTYNEQFFGPGTRLTVL.

This clonotype was seen only a few times. This chain connects TRBV7-6 to TRBJ2-1, with D tentatively TRBD2 (5 bases). The germline V and J ends were trimmed by 7 bases and 0 bases, with 13 bases remaining between them. The germline V gene has CDR1 SGHVS and CDR2 FNYEAQ. This CDR3 is 15 amino acids long. The CDR3 loop is CASTPSPSSYNEQFF. In nucleotides, the CDR3 is TGTGCCAGCACCCCTAGCCCGAGCTCCTACAATGAGCAGTTCTTC.

This clonotype was counted only a few times. The rearrangement links TRBV15 to TRBJ1-6, with TRBD1 identical over 7 bases. This CDR3 spans 16 amino acids. V lost 0 bases, J lost 6 bases, and 5 bases stayed unmatched. Per the germline V gene, CDR1 is LNHNV and CDR2 is YYDKDF (reference sequence). This chain's CDR3 is CATSRDGTALNSPLHF. The CDR3 nucleotides are TGTGCCACCAGCAGAGATGGGACAGCTCTTAATTCACCCCTCCACTTT.

The CDR3 sequence: CASSFQLTGAGELFF. DNA of the CDR3: TGCGCCAGCAGCTTCCAACTAACAGGGGCCGGGGAGCTGTTTTTT. The chain links TRBV5-1 to TRBJ2-2; TRBD1 matches 7 bases. Losses at the gene ends were 2 bases for V and 6 bases for J; bases not matched to a gene: 7. Germline assignment: CDR1 SGHRS and CDR2 YFSETQ. This CDR3 has 15 residues.

The J gene is TRBJ1-6, the V gene TRBV27; 7 positions agree with TRBD1. The CDR3 has 14 residues. Germline CDR1 MNHEY, CDR2 SMNVEV (reference sequence). The junction had 2 bases not matched to a gene; V was cut back by 2 bases and J by 7 bases. The CDR3 DNA follows: TGTGCCAGCAGTTTACTACAGGGGAATTCACCCCTCCACTTT. Amino acids: CASSLLQGNSPLHF.

V gene TRBV19 combines with J gene TRBJ1-1; no clear D gene. Germline CDR1 reads LNHDA; CDR2 reads SQIVND (reference sequence). This CDR3 region has 16 residues. V was clipped by 1 base and J by 0 bases, with 12 bases between them. In DNA form, the CDR3 reads TGTGCCAGTAGTATAGCGAGGCCGCTCATGAACACTGAAGCTTTCTTT. Protein sequence: CASSIARPLMNTEAFF.

This clonotype was counted a few times. V gene TRBV6-1 combines with J gene TRBJ1-1; D unclear. V gave up 0 bases and J gave up 8 bases, with 7 bases separating them. Germline loops: CDR1 MNHNS, CDR2 SASEGT. This CDR3 contains 12 residues. CDR3 sequence: CASSEAMEEAFF. CDR3 sequence (DNA): TGTGCCAGCAGTGAAGCCATGGAGGAAGCTTTCTTT.

This rearrangement joins TRBV4-2 to TRBJ1-1, with a weak D call TRBD1 (5 bases). Trimming left V 3 bases short and J 5 bases short, with 13 bases between. CDR1 LGHNA and CDR2 YNFKEQ come from the germline V gene. This CDR3 has 14 residues. CDR3 coding DNA: TGTGCCAGCAGCCAGGGACTGGAGGGGACTGAAGCTTTCTTT. It is translated as CASSQGLEGTEAFF.

This clonotype was observed a handful of times. V gene TRBV28 combines with J gene TRBJ1-1; no reliable D call. The V end lost 7 bases, the J end lost 0 bases, and 12 bases lay between the germline ends. CDR1 is MDHEN, CDR2 SYDVKM, per germline. This CDR3 contains 14 residues. CDR3 region: CASTSDGMNTEAFF. CDR3 DNA sequence: TGTGCCAGCACCTCAGACGGAATGAACACTGAAGCTTTCTTT. Using reference TRBV28 and TRBJ1-1 for the parts outside the CDR3, the full variable domain is DVKVTQSSRYLVKRTGEKVFLECVQDMDHENMFWYRQDPGLGLRLIYFSYDVKMKEKGDIPEGYSVSREKKERFSLILESASTNQTSMYLCASTSDGMNTEAFFGQGTRLTVV.

This clonotype was counted between two and nine times. The chain is built from TRBV4-3 and TRBJ2-7; unclear D gene. V dropped 0 bases and J dropped 0 bases, with 9 bases sitting between them. Per the germline V gene, CDR1 is LGHNA and CDR2 is YSLEER. This CDR3 is 15 amino acids long. The DNA for the CDR3 is TGCGCCAGCAGCCAAGAAAAGGGTTACTCCTACGAGCAGTACTTC. Translating it yields CASSQEKGYSYEQYF.

The table lists this clonotype with a few counts. The chain recombines TRBV4-1 with TRBJ2-1, with 11 bases that match TRBD2. The CDR3 is 16 residues long. Germline V lookup: CDR1 MGHRA, CDR2 YSYEKL. V was pared by 2 bases and J by 2 bases, with 2 bases of the junction left unmatched. CDR3 DNA sequence: TGCGCCAGCAGCCAAACGACTAGCGGGACCTACAATGAGCAGTTCTTC. Translating gives CASSQTTSGTYNEQFF.

The CDR3 DNA reads as TGCGCCAGCAGCTTGGCCGTCGGACAGGCGCTCTATGGCTACACCTTC. Protein sequence: CASSLAVGQALYGYTF. The gene calls are TRBV5-1 and TRBJ1-2; 7 bases map to TRBD1. J was trimmed by 4 bases and V by 0 bases; bases with no gene match: 9. Germline V CDR1 and CDR2: SGHRS, YFSETQ. The CDR3 is 16 amino acids.

This clonotype was seen at least ten times. J is TRBJ2-1 and V is TRBV7-2, with D unresolved. V shed 1 base and J shed 9 bases, with 10 bases lying between them. Looked up from germline, CDR1 is SGHTA and CDR2 is FQGNSA. CDR3 size: 13 residues. The CDR3 region is CASSLGRLAEQFF. For the CDR3, the DNA is TGTGCCAGCAGCTTAGGTAGGTTGGCTGAGCAGTTCTTC.

The sample holds a few counts of this clonotype. The CDR3 here is CASSLRRLDTDTQYF. CDR3 nucleotides: TGTGCCAGCAGTTTGCGGCGTTTGGACACAGATACGCAGTATTTT. The chain combines TRBV12-3 or TRBV12-4 with TRBJ2-3; no definite D call. The CDR3 length is 15 residues. Trimming removed 3 bases at V and 2 bases at J, with 12 bases between.

This clonotype has ten or more counts. The chain combines TRBV7-9 with TRBJ2-1; D is undetermined. CDR3 length equals 13 residues. V was pared by 1 base and J by 6 bases, with 7 bases between. Germline CDR1 reads SEHNR; CDR2 reads FQNEAQ (reference sequence). CDR3 coding DNA: TGTGCCAGCAGCTTAGTAGGCGGCAATGAGCAGTTCTTC. Protein product: CASSLVGGNEQFF.

The V gene is TRBV6-5, the J gene TRBJ2-7, with a weak D call TRBD2 (6 bases). CDR1 MNHEY and CDR2 SVGAGI come from the germline V gene. The V end was cut by 0 bases, the J end by 6 bases, with 9 bases between. The CDR3 spans 13 residues. The CDR3 DNA is TGTGCCAGCAGTTACTCGACCGGGGGCGAGCAGTACTTC. Residues: CASSYSTGGEQYF.

V gene TRBV15 combines with J gene TRBJ1-2, with D hard to call. The CDR3 sequence is 15 residues long. The germline V and J ends were trimmed by 0 bases and 1 base, with 9 bases remaining between them. Germline V gives CDR1 LNHNV, CDR2 YYDKDF (reference sequence). The CDR3: CATSRERLDNYGYTF. CDR3 nucleotides: TGTGCCACCAGCAGAGAGAGGCTAGATAACTATGGCTACACCTTC. Looking up the rest from reference TRBV15 and TRBJ1-2 gives the full variable domain: DAMVIQNPRYQVTQFGKPVTLSCSQTLNHNVMYWYQQKSSQAPKLLFHYYDKDFNNEADTPDNFQSRRPNTSFCFLDIRSPGLGDTAMYLCATSRERLDNYGYTFGSGTRLTVV.

The chain uses TRBV29-1 and TRBJ2-2; 7 positions agree with TRBD1. Trimming removed 7 bases from V and 2 bases from J; junction bases left unmatched: 7. The CDR3 length is 14 residues. From germline, CDR1 is SQVTM and CDR2 ANQGSEA. The CDR3, as DNA: TGCAGCGCCCAAAGACAGGGTAACACCGGGGAGCTGTTTTTT. It specifies CSAQRQGNTGELFF.

V gene TRBV6-2 or TRBV6-3 combines with J gene TRBJ2-1; no reliable D call. V was clipped by 5 bases and J by 0 bases, with 11 bases between them. The CDR3 runs to 15 residues. Germline-derived CDR1 and CDR2 are MNHEY and SVGEGT. CDR3: CASSLTPDSYNEQFF. The CDR3 bases are TGTGCCAGCAGTCTTACTCCGGACTCCTACAATGAGCAGTTCTTC.